This T cell receptor beta chain was identified during a study of breast tumors, draining lymph nodes, adjacent tissues. Study-wide findings and caveats: That most tumor T cells come from lymph nodes remained unproven. Tumors had less TCR diversity than lymph nodes, more than nontumor tissue. Luminal-like breast cancer showed significantly higher tumor–nontumor repertoire similarity than basal-like.

As to this clonotype: As yet, its antigen is unknown.

Germline lookup yields CDR1 DFQATT and CDR2 SNEGSKA (reference sequence). The CDR3 is made up of 14 amino acids. After removal of 6 bases from V and 8 bases from J, the junction contained 13 bases not matched to a gene. MiXCR was run by TCRdb on the multiplex PCR reads, yielding one entry per CDR3 protein. The top ten hold approximately 18% of the sample, which has tens of thousands of distinct CDR3 sequences, approximately 57% seen once. Sequencing was performed on breast tumor tissue. The V gene is TRBV20-1, the J gene TRBJ2-3, with 8 bases that match TRBD2. This receptor was identified in a female donor with breast cancer. Some clones in this sample may be carry-over from other donors' samples. The CDR3 DNA is TGCAGTGCCACGGGGACTAGGCCCGCAGCTACGCAGTATTTT. Protein product: CSATGTRPAATQYF.